What follows is one T cell receptor beta chain and its context. The junction does not match germline at one end; this may be a read error. The data originate from a study of blood T cells in healthy people across ages. Germline CDR1 SGDLS, CDR2 YYNGEE. The CDR3 covers 19 residues. For the second PCR, which ran for about 6 to 11 cycles, a sample-barcoded 5' primer and a J-beta primer mix were used. TCRdb itself ran the 5' RACE reads through MiXCR, one entry per CDR3 protein. This sample yields approximately 810,000 distinct CDR3 sequences, of which about 34% are seen a single time; roughly 13% belongs to the top ten.

Sequencing input: blood. The chain carries TRBV9 and TRBJ2-1; 12 positions agree with TRBD1. The sequence was obtained from a man aged 18 to 30 in good health. DNA for the CDR3: TGCGCCAGCAGCGTAGGGCCCGGGACAGGGGGCTATTTTTACGATGAGCAGTTCTTC. It is translated as CASSVGPGTGGYFYDEQFF.